This T cell receptor beta chain derives from a study of T cell responses to AZD1222 COVID-19 vaccine. Study-wide context: Pooling covered second doses at about 4 or about 12 weeks. General study results and limits: At 160-218 and 743-854, vaccine-associated CD4 TCRs were dominant, and they spanned spike. Repertoire sampling was restricted to post-peak T cell response timepoints. Just a handful of people given AZD1222 tested seropositive at baseline.

This table comes from immunoSEQ multiplex PCR, and its TCRdb copy is limited to in-frame clones, with some not included. The table shows 120,000 to 150,000 clones, with about 93% occurring only once. As regards this clone: Its antigen is as yet unknown.

The sequenced sample was peripheral blood, obtained on day 0 of AZD1222 vaccination. The sequence derives from an adult in good health.

CDR3 DNA: TGTGCCAGCAGCGGAATCCCGGGACTAGCGGGGGGTCCCTCCTACGAGCAGTACTTC. Its translation is CASSGIPGLAGGPSYEQYF. The chain employs TRBV5-6 and TRBJ2-7; 15 nucleotides align to TRBD2. The junction had 11 bases not matched to a gene; V was cut back by 4 bases and J by 0 bases. The germline gives CDR1 SGHDT, CDR2 YYEEEE. The CDR3 runs to 19 residues.